Following are 27 T cell receptor beta chains from one sample sequenced in a study of T cells expressing NK-cell markers. TCRdb reprocessed the 5' RACE reads, with one entry per CDR3 protein and no DNA. This sample's clone table lists hundreds of thousands of distinct CDR3 sequences. The sequenced sample consisted of blood T cells: a sorted CD56 or NKG2C T cell subset, CD4+ or CD8+ T cells, or bulk PBMC T cells (not recorded which). The source is a man younger than 30 in good health.

This rearrangement joins TRBV7-2 to TRBJ2-3; TCRdb proposes TRBD2, but this gene call is untestable without DNA. The germline V gene encodes CDR1 SGHTA and CDR2 FQGNSA. CDR3 length: 16 residues. CDR3 amino acids: CASSLRWGSGADTQYF.

The chain has TRBV12-3 or TRBV12-4 and TRBJ1-2. This CDR3 comprises 14 residues. CDR3 sequence: CASSPRGREYGYTF.

The chain links TRBV6-1 to TRBJ2-7; the TCRdb call, TRBD2, lacks DNA for checking. CDR1 is MNHNS and CDR2 is SASEGT in the germline V gene. This CDR3 has 15 residues. CDR3 residues: CATGTTSGISYEQYF.

CDR3 in amino acids: CATMAPGTGTPDTDTQYF. The genes are TRBV15 and TRBJ2-3; TCRdb reports TRBD1, a call that lacks DNA to check it against. Germline-derived CDR1 and CDR2 are LNHNV and YYDKDF (reference sequence). The CDR3 spans 18 residues.

The CDR3 sequence: CASSKARGKGSDEQYF. The V call is TRBV27, the J call TRBJ2-7; no DNA is available, so the TRBD1 call from TCRdb remains unchecked. Germline-derived CDR1 and CDR2 are MNHEY and SMNVEV (reference sequence). The CDR3 is 16 amino acids.

V usage is TRBV11-1 and J usage is TRBJ2-5. Germline CDR1 and CDR2: SGHAT and FQDESV (reference sequence). The CDR3 extends over 19 amino acids. CDR3 amino acids: CASSSIRGRSSRVQETQYF.

The chain has TRBV9 and TRBJ2-7. The length of the CDR3 is 16 residues. Germline CDR1 SGDLS, CDR2 YYNGEE. CDR3: CASSNSVDRGSYEQYF.

The chain recombines TRBV29-1 with TRBJ2-4. The CDR3 has 14 residues. Germline assignment: CDR1 SQVTM and CDR2 ANQGSEA. The CDR3 loop is CSVRLALAKNIQYF.

The chain uses TRBV29-1 and TRBJ2-1; TCRdb proposes TRBD1, but this gene call is untestable without DNA. Germline V CDR1 and CDR2: SQVTM, ANQGSEA. The CDR3 is made up of 12 amino acids. The CDR3 reads CSVTQDRNEQFF.

This chain links TRBV29-1 with TRBJ2-6; TCRdb outputs TRBD1, but without DNA this stays unchecked. Per the germline V gene, CDR1 is SQVTM and CDR2 is ANQGSEA. This CDR3 has 18 amino acids. CDR3 amino acids: CSVAAGQRISSGANVLTF.

This sequence joins TRBV27 and TRBJ2-1; TCRdb reports TRBD1, a call that lacks DNA to check it against. Germline V gene sequence: CDR1 MNHEY, CDR2 SMNVEV (reference sequence). The CDR3 is made up of 17 amino acids. CDR3 loop: CASRGGYGTGYYNEQFF.

V and J are TRBV20-1 and TRBJ2-1. The CDR3 totals 15 residues. Germline V gene sequence: CDR1 DFQATT, CDR2 SNEGSKA (reference sequence). This chain's CDR3 is CSARDPISSYNEQFF.

This sequence joins TRBV2 and TRBJ1-1; without DNA, the TCRdb call of TRBD1 cannot be checked. The CDR3 loop spans 14 amino acids. Per germline, CDR1 SNHLY and CDR2 FYNNEI. The CDR3 here is CASSETGRNTEAFF.

The chain uses TRBV10-3 and TRBJ1-1; absent DNA, TCRdb's TRBD1 call cannot be checked. Germline V gene sequence: CDR1 ENHRY, CDR2 SYGVKD. This CDR3 has 13 amino acids. CDR3 protein: CAINPQGGTEAFF.

The chain joins TRBV7-2 to TRBJ2-1; TCRdb gives TRBD2 as the D gene, but with no DNA this cannot be confirmed. Germline V gives CDR1 SGHTA, CDR2 FQGNSA. CDR3 length equals 16 residues. CDR3 protein: CASTAPGLVSANEQFF.

The chain links TRBV18 to TRBJ2-7. Germline-derived CDR1 and CDR2 are KGHSH and LQKENI. This CDR3 is 17 amino acids long. The CDR3: CASSPERRGPMVYEQYF. Complete variable domain (other parts from reference TRBV18 and TRBJ2-7): NAGVMQNPRHLVRRRGQEARLRCSPMKGHSHVYWYRQLPEEGLKFMVYLQKENIIDESGMPKERFSAEFPKEGPSILRIQQVVRGDSAAYFCASSPERRGPMVYEQYFGPGTRLTVT.

V and J are TRBV7-9 and TRBJ2-7; TCRdb's assignment of TRBD1 cannot be checked, as there is no DNA. This CDR3 has 12 residues. Germline values: CDR1 SEHNR, CDR2 FQNEAQ (reference sequence). The CDR3 is CASSSLQGQQYF.

This sequence joins TRBV28 and TRBJ2-2; TCRdb's D gene call, TRBD2, goes unchecked for lack of DNA. In germline, CDR1 is MDHEN, CDR2 SYDVKM. CDR3 size: 18 residues. The CDR3 sequence is CASSPPPGLATNTGELFF. The full variable domain, its missing parts supplied by reference TRBV28 and TRBJ2-2, is DVKVTQSSRYLVKRTGEKVFLECVQDMDHENMFWYRQDPGLGLRLIYFSYDVKMKEKGDIPEGYSVSREKKERFSLILESASTNQTSMYLCASSPPPGLATNTGELFFGEGSRLTVL.

This chain joins TRBV6-1 and TRBJ2-1; TCRdb gives TRBD2 as the D gene, but with no DNA this cannot be confirmed. The CDR3 has 15 amino acids. CDR1 is MNHNS and CDR2 is SASEGT in the germline V gene. The CDR3 here is CASSRTSGTHNEQFF.

V is TRBV10-3 and J is TRBJ2-5; TCRdb's D call of TRBD2 is untestable without DNA. This CDR3 spans 16 amino acids. Germline CDR1 is ENHRY and CDR2 is SYGVKD. CDR3 in amino acids: CAISGATSGTQETQYF.

The CDR3 loop is CASSRAGSGDEQFF. The genes are TRBV7-9 and TRBJ2-1; TCRdb picks TRBD1, but there is no DNA to check that call. Germline CDR1 SEHNR, CDR2 FQNEAQ (reference sequence). The CDR3 has 14 amino acids.

The J gene is TRBJ2-5, the V gene TRBV7-9; without DNA, the TCRdb call of TRBD2 cannot be checked. The CDR3 loop spans 17 amino acids. CDR1 and CDR2 from the germline V gene are SEHNR and FQNEAQ (reference sequence). The CDR3 spells CASSLAGLAISQETQYF.

This chain connects TRBV9 to TRBJ2-5; TCRdb designates TRBD1, a call that cannot be tested without DNA. Germline values: CDR1 SGDLS, CDR2 YYNGEE. The CDR3 runs 16 residues. CDR3 protein: CASSLTGQGRQETQYF.

CDR3 amino acids: CASSFWGEGNTIYF. This chain uses TRBV13 with TRBJ1-3. This CDR3 is 14 amino acids long. The germline CDR1 and CDR2 sequences are PRHDT and FYEKMQ (reference sequence).

This chain uses TRBV11-3 with TRBJ2-5; TCRdb indicates TRBD1, and absent DNA this call remains unverified. This CDR3 spans 14 amino acids. CDR1 and CDR2 (germline): SGHNT, YENEEA. CDR3: CASSLIQGQETQYF.

The J gene is TRBJ2-7, the V gene TRBV20-1; no DNA is available, so the TRBD2 call from TCRdb remains unchecked. Germline V gives CDR1 DFQATT, CDR2 SNEGSKA (reference sequence). This CDR3 comprises 17 residues. CDR3 protein: CSARSRKPTSATGEQYF.

J is TRBJ1-5 and V is TRBV6-1. CDR3 length: 16 residues. Germline V lookup: CDR1 MNHNS, CDR2 SASEGT. The CDR3 loop is CASSALKTVFNQPQHF.